This T cell receptor beta chain was sequenced in a study of blood T cells in healthy people across ages (dated by TCRdb to between 2014 and 2017). Regarding the research as a whole: Template switching captured roughly one uniquely barcoded TCR beta cDNA molecule per two T cells in model experiments. Donors of different ages were randomly distributed across sequencing lanes to avoid experimental bias. The donors were split into four age groups: young (average about 16 years), middle-aged (about 40), aged (approximately 60) and long-lived (more than 80). The study analyzed two additional independent replicas of 1 million unique cDNA reads from the same blood draw for two donors, one aged 18 to 30 and one aged 80 or older. Age-related changes in TCR beta repertoire diversity were measured in the study by deep sequencing normalized with unique cDNA molecular identifiers.

Donors were a few dozen systemically healthy Caucasian individuals from Russia aged roughly 6 to 90 years. About 10 milliliters of peripheral blood were collected from each donor into EDTA-treated Vacutainer tubes. Ficoll-Paque density-gradient centrifugation was used to isolate PBMCs, with at least 6.5 million per sample. Total RNA was extracted from PBMCs with Trizol reagent, with at least 6 micrograms obtained per sample. Naive CD45RAhigh/CD27high T cell percentages were measured by flow cytometry on a PBMC aliquot from every donor. Overall results and qualifications from the work: Observed TCR beta diversity per million T cells fell roughly linearly with age, and a significant reduction was already apparent by age about 38. Estimates of total diversity from one million sequenced T cells were regarded as lower bounds and underestimates. The CMV infection status of donors was not known, potentially confounding age-related changes in expanded clonotypes. A strong correlation was found between observed TCR beta diversity and the percentage of naive T cells measured by flow cytometry. Compared with the aged group, the long-lived group had more naive CD4+ T cells, fewer expanded clones and increased TCR diversity, suggesting age selection. Since profiling was done on bulk unsorted PBMCs, naive and antigen-experienced compartments could not be conclusively compared.

The germline V gene (reference sequence) sets CDR1 to SEHNR and CDR2 to FQNEAQ. Reading from cysteine to phenylalanine, the CDR3 counts 15 amino acids. Only the CDR3 DNA is retained, 45 bases long and in frame from the first base. The germline ends are 13 bases apart after V is trimmed by 1 base and J by 6 bases. Libraries were prepared through 5' RACE. These reads were obtained on an Illumina HiSeq 2500. A second PCR of about 6 to 12 cycles was run with a J-beta primer mix and a sample-barcoded 5' primer. A unique molecular identifier was introduced onto each TCR beta cDNA molecule by a template-switch 5' adaptor carrying 12 random nucleotides. Each sample yielded at least 2.5 million CDR3-containing paired-end reads. First-strand cDNA synthesis was performed from all RNA using the Mint cDNA synthesis kit, with priming by a TRBC-specific oligonucleotide. Following uracil-DNA glycosylase treatment, a first 18-cycle PCR with universal primers M1SS and BC2_uni_R was performed on all cDNA. Regarding the original processing steps: For normalization, 1 million high-quality reads were randomly selected from each sample, with every read carrying a distinct molecular identifier. Instead of being binned into consensus sequences, reads with shared molecular identifiers were discarded. MiTCR, with a Q25 quality threshold and the strictest error-elimination algorithm, was used for CDR3 identification, clonotype clustering and error correction. Lower-bound total TCR beta diversity was estimated with a nonparametric unseen species model using Euler transformation. Starting from the raw public reads, TCRdb applied fastp trimming at Q25, assembled clones with MiXCR and retained in-frame beta chains. Every entry covers one CDR3 protein and lists the most common genes and DNA from its rows. The V and J calls were determined by TCRdb, not by the authors. The sample table contains about 590,000 distinct CDR3 sequences; only one count was recorded for approximately 30% of them. Less than 20% of the sample comes from the top ten.

This clonotype occurred many times. The specificity of this receptor is unknown. Nothing much larger sits one base from this clone, and base qualities are not available. Recombination connected TRBV7-9 to TRBJ2-1; the D gene cannot be resolved beyond TRBD1 or TRBD2, each matching 5 bases. Sequences were obtained from blood. This sequence was found in a woman of 80 years or more in good health. In nucleotide form, the sequence is TGTGCCAGCAGCTTAGGTAGGGGACGGGTCAATGAGCAGTTCTTC. Its translation is CASSLGRGRVNEQFF.